This note documents a single T cell receptor beta chain sequence. This sample was taken from a study of T cell responses to AZD1222 COVID-19 vaccine. Germline-derived CDR1 and CDR2 are ENHRY and SYGVKD. Trimming at V came to 7 bases and at J to 3 bases, leaving 5 bases not matched to a gene. There are 15 residues in the CDR3. TCRdb keeps only in-frame clones here, not all; method: immunoSEQ multiplex PCR. The sample has 130,000 or so clones; 70% to 90% are singletons. This receptor was obtained from an adult who received the AZD1222 COVID-19 vaccine. The sequenced sample was peripheral blood, obtained 28 days after the second AZD1222 dose. The chain recombines TRBV10-3 with TRBJ2-6; 8 bases agree with TRBD1. CDR3: CAINSGGGGANVLTF. DNA for the CDR3: TGTGCCATCAATTCAGGGGGCGGTGGGGCCAACGTCCTGACTTTC.